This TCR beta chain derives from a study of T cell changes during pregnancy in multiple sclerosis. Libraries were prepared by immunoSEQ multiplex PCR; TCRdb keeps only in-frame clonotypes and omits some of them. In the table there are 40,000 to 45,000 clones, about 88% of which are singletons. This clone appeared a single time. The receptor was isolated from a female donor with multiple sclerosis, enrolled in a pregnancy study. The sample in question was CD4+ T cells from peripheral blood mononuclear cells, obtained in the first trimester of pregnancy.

CDR3: CASSPRSGYNEQFF. CDR3 sequence (DNA): TGTGCCAGCTCACCAAGGAGCGGGTACAATGAGCAGTTCTTC. This chain links TRBV18 with TRBJ2-1; a possible D gene is TRBD2 (6 bases). This CDR3 contains 14 residues. Germline V gives CDR1 KGHSH, CDR2 LQKENI. V lost 2 bases to trimming and J lost 4 bases, with 9 bases between them.